The subject of this entry is one T cell receptor beta chain. Its antigen is not known. Produced via immunoSEQ multiplex PCR; TCRdb's table is partial and in-frame only. The sample records roughly 150,000 clones, 65% to 90% being singletons. These data originate in a study of cytomegalovirus exposure and HLA in healthy donors. The donors were members of the roughly 120-subject validation cohort (separate from the 666-subject first cohort). Study results and caveats: The classifier reportedly diagnosed cytomegalovirus status with high specificity and sensitivity. It was confirmed in vitro that a few of the CMV-associated chains were specific for CMV antigens.

Sequenced sample: PBMCs. The sequence came from a woman under 30 in good health and CMV-seronegative.

CDR3 DNA: TGTGCCAGCAGTTACGGTGCAGGGGACTATGGCTACACCTTC. Translating it yields CASSYGAGDYGYTF. The chain employs TRBV6-5 and TRBJ1-2; tentative D call: TRBD1 (6 bases). Germline V gene data show CDR1 as MNHEY and CDR2 as SVGAGI. This CDR3 spans 14 amino acids. V shed 2 bases and J shed 3 bases, with 10 bases lying between them.